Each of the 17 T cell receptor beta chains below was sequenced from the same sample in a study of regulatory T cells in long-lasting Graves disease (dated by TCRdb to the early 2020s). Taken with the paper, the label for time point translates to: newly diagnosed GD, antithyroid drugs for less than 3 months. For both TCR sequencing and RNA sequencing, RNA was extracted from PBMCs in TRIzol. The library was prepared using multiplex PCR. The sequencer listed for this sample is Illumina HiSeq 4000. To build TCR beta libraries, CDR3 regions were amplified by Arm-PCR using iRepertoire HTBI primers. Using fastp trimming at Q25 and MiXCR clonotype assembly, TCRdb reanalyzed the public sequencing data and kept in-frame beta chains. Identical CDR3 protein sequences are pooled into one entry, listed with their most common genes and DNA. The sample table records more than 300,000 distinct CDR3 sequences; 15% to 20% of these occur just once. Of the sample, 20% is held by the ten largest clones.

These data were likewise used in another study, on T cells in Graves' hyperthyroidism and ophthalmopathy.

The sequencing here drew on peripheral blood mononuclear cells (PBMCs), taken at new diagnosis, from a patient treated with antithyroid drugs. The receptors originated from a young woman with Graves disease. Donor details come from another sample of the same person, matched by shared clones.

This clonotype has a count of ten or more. CDR3 DNA sequence: TGTGCCAGCAGCCATGGGCCCCCCCGCCCAGGAAACACCATATATTTT. Encoded protein: CASSHGPPRPGNTIYF. V usage is TRBV3-1 and J usage is TRBJ1-3; D is unclear. CDR3 length: 16 amino acids. Germline V lookup: CDR1 LGHDT, CDR2 YNNKEL (reference sequence). V was trimmed by 3 bases and J by 4 bases, leaving 16 bases between them.

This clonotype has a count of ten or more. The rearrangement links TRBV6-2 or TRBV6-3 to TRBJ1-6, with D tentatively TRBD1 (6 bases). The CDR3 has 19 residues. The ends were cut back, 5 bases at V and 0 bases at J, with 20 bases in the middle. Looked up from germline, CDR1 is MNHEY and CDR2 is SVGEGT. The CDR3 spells CASSRMGATDFSYNSPLHF. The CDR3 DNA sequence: TGTGCCAGCAGTCGGATGGGGGCGACAGATTTCTCCTATAATTCACCCCTCCACTTT.

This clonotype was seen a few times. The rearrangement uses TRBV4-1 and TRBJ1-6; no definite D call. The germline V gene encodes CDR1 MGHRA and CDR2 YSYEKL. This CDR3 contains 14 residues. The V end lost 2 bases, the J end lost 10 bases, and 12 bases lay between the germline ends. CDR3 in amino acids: CASSQSDLISPLHF. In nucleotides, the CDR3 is TGCGCCAGCAGCCAATCCGACCTTATCTCACCCCTCCACTTT.

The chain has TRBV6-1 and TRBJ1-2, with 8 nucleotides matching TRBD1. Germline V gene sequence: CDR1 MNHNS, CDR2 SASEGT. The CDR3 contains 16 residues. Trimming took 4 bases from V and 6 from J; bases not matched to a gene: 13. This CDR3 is CASSVPGQVAGDGYTF. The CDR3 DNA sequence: TGTGCCAGCAGTGTCCCGGGACAGGTCGCTGGGGATGGCTACACCTTC.

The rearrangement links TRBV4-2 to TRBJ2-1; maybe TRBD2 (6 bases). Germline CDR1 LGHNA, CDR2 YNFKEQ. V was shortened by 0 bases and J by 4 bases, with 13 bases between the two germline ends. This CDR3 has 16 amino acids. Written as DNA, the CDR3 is TGTGCCAGCAGCCAAGATAGGCGGGGACTTTACAATGAGCAGTTCTTC. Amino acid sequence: CASSQDRRGLYNEQFF.

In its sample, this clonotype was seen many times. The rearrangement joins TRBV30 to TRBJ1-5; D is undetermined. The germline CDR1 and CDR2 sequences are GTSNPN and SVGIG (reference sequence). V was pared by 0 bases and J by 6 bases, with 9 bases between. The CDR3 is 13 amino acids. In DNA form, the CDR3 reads TGTGCCTGGAGTGTAGGCAGCCCTCAGCCCCAGCATTTT. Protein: CAWSVGSPQPQHF.

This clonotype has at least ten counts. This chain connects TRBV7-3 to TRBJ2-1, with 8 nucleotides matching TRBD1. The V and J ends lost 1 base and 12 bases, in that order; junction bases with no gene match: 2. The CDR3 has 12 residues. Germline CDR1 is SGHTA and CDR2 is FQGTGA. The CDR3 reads CASSLNGQGQFF. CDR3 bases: TGTGCCAGCAGCTTAAACGGACAGGGGCAGTTCTTC.

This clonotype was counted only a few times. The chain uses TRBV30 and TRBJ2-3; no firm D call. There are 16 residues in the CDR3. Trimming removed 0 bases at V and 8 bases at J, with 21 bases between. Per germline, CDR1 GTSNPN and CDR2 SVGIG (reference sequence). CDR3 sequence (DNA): TGTGCCTGGAGTGTTAGTAGGGTCCTTGCAGAAGGTACGCAGTATTTT. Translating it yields CAWSVSRVLAEGTQYF.

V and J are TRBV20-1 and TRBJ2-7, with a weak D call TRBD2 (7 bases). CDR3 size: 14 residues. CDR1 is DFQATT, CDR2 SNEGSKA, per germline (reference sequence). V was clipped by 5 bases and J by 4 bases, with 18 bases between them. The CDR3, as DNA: TGCAGTGCTCCTACACAGGGAGGGCCTTACGAGCAGTACTTC. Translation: CSAPTQGGPYEQYF.

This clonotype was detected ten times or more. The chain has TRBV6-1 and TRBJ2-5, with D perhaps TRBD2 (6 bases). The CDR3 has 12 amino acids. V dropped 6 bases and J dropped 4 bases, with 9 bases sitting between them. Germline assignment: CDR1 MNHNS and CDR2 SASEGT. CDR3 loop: CASSPGVETQYF. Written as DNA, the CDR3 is TGTGCCAGCAGCCCGGGGGTAGAGACCCAGTACTTC.

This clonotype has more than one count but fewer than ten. The CDR3 DNA sequence: TGTGCCAGCAGCCGGAACCAGGGAACCCTTGGCTACACCTTC. Residues: CASSRNQGTLGYTF. The chain uses TRBV5-5 and TRBJ1-2; tentative D call: TRBD1 (5 bases). Between the trimmed V and J ends, which lost 4 bases and 7 bases, there was a span of 17 bases. The CDR3 runs to 14 residues. CDR1 SGHKS and CDR2 YYEKEE come from the germline V gene (reference sequence).

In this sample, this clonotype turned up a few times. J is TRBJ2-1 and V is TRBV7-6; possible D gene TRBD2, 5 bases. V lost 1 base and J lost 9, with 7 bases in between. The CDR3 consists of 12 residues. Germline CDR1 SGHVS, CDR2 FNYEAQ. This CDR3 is CASSLEGAEQFF. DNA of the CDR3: TGTGCCAGCAGCTTAGAGGGAGCTGAGCAGTTCTTC.

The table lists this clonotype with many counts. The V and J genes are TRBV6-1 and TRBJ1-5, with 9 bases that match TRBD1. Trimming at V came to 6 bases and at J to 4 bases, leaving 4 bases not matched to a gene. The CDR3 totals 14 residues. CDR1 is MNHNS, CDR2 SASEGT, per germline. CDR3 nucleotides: TGTGCCAGCAGACGGGGGACAGGGAATCAGCCCCAGCATTTT. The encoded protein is CASRRGTGNQPQHF.

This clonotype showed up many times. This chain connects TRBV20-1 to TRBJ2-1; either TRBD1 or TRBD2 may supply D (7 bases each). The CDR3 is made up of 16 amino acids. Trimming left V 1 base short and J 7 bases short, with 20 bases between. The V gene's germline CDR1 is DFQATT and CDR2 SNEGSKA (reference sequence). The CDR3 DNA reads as TGCAGTGCTAGAGCTGGAGGGGGCGGGCGGGGGAATGAGCAGTTCTTC. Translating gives CSARAGGGGRGNEQFF.

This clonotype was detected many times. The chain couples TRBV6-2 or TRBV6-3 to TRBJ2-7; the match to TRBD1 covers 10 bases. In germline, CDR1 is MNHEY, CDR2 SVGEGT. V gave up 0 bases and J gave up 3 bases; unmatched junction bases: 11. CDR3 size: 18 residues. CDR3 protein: CASSYSPRDRGSLYEQYF. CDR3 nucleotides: TGTGCCAGCAGTTACTCCCCCCGGGACAGGGGCTCCCTCTACGAGCAGTACTTC.

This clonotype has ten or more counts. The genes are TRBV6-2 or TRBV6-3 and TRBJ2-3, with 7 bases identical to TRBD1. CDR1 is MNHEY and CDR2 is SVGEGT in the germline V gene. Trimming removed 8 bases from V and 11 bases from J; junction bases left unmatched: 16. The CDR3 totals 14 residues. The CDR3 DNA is TGTGCCAGCGGGCCAATGACAGGGACGGGTGGGCAGTATTTT. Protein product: CASGPMTGTGGQYF.

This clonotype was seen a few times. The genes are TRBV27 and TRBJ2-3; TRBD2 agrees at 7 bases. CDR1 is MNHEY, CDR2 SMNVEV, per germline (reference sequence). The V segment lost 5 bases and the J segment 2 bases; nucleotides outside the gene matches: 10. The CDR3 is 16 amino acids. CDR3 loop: CASSGGSLTFTDTQYF. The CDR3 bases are TGTGCCAGCAGTGGCGGGAGCTTGACTTTCACAGATACGCAGTATTTT.